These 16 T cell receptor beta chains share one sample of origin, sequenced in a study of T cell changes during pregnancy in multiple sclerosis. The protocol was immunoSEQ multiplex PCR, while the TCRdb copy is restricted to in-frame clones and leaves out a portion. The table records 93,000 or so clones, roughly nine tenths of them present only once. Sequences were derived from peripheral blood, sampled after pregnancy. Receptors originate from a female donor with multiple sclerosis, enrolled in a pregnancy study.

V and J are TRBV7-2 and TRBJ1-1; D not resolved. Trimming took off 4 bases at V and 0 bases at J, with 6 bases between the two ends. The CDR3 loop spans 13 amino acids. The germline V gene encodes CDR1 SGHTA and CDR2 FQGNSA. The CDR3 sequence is CASSSLLNTEAFF. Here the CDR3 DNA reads TGTGCCAGCAGCTCACTTCTGAACACTGAAGCTTTCTTT.

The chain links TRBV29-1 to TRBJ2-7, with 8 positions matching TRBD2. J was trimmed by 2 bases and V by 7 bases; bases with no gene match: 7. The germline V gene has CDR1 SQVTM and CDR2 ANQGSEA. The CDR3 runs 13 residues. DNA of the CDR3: TGCAGCGGGGCCGGGGGGGGCCCCTACGAGCAGTACTTC. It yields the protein CSGAGGGPYEQYF.

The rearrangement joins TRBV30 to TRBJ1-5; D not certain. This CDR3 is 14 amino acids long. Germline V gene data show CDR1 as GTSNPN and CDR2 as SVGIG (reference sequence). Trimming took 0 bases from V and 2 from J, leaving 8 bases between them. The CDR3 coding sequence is TGTGCCTGGAGTGTGGGCCGCGGCAATCAGCCCCAGCATTTT. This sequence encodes CAWSVGRGNQPQHF. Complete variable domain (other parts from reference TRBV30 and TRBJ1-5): SQTIHQWPATLVQPVGSPLSLECTVEGTSNPNLYWYRQAAGRGLQLLFYSVGIGQISSEVPQNLSASRPQDRQFILSSKKLLLSDSGFYLCAWSVGRGNQPQHFGDGTRLSIL.

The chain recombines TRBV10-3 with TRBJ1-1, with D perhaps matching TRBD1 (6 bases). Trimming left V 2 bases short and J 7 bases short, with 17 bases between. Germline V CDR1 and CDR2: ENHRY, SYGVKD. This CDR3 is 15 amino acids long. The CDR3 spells CAISETAGAGGEAFF. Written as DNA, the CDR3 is TGTGCCATCAGTGAGACCGCAGGGGCTGGGGGTGAAGCTTTCTTT.

DNA for the CDR3: TGTGCCAGCAGCCACCCCGCGTTGTTCGGCGGAGAGACCCAGTACTTC. The encoded protein is CASSHPALFGGETQYF. The chain has TRBV5-4 and TRBJ2-5; D not resolved. Germline lookup yields CDR1 SGHNT and CDR2 YYREEE (reference sequence). The CDR3 runs 16 residues. The V gene lost 4 bases and the J gene lost 4 bases, with 20 bases spanning the gap.

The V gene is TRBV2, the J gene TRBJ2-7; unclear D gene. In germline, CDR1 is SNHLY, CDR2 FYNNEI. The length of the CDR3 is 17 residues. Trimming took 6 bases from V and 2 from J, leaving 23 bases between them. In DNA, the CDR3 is TGTGCCAGCAGGCCTTCTGGATGGCGGTCGTTGGCCTACGAGCAGTACTTC. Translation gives CASRPSGWRSLAYEQYF.

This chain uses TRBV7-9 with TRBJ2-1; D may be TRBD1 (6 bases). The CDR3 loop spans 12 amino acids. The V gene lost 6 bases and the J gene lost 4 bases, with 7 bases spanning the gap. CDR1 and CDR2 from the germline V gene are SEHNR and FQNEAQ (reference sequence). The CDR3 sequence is CASRDRYNEQFF. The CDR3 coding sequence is TGTGCCAGCAGGGACAGATACAATGAGCAGTTCTTC. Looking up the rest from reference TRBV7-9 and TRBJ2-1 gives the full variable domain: DTGVSQNPRHKITKRGQNVTFRCDPISEHNRLYWYRQTLGQGPEFLTYFQNEAQLEKSRLLSDRFSAERPKGSFSTLEIQRTEQGDSAMYLCASRDRYNEQFFGPGTRLTVL.

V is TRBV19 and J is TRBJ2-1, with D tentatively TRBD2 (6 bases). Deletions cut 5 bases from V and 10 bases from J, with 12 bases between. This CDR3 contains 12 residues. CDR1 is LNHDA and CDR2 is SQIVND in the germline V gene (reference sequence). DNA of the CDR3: TGTGCCAGTAGTGTAGGGACTCCGGAGCAGTTCTTC. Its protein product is CASSVGTPEQFF.

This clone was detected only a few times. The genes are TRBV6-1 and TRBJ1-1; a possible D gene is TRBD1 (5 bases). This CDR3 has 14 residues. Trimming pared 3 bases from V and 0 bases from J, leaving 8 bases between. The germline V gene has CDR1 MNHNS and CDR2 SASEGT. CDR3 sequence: CASSETDMNTEAFF. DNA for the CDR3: TGTGCCAGCAGTGAGACAGACATGAACACTGAAGCTTTCTTT.

CDR3 amino acids: CASSLVRGTNTEAFF. The CDR3 DNA sequence: TGTGCCAGCAGCTTGGTTCGGGGGACGAACACTGAAGCTTTCTTT. The gene calls are TRBV5-8 and TRBJ1-1, with D maybe TRBD1 (5 bases). CDR3 length: 15 residues. With 0 bases removed from V and 1 base from J, the gap between germline ends came to 10 bases. Looked up from germline, CDR1 is SGHTS and CDR2 is YDEGEE.

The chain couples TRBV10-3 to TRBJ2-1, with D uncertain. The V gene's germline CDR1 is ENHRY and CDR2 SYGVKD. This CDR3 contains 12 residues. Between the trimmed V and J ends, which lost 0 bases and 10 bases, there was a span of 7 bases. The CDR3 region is CAISESSREQFF. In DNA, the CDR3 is TGTGCCATCAGTGAGTCGAGTAGAGAGCAGTTCTTC.

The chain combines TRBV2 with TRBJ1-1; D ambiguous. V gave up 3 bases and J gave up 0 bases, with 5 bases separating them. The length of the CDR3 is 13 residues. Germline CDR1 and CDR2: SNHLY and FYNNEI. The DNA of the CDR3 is TGTGCCAGCAGTGAGTCGTTGAACACTGAAGCTTTCTTT. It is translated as CASSESLNTEAFF.

The CDR3 protein is CASSPLRRLDRSSGANVLTF. DNA for the CDR3: TGTGCCAGCAGTCCCCTGCGACGTCTTGACAGGAGCTCTGGGGCCAACGTCCTGACTTTC. The V call is TRBV28, the J call TRBJ2-6; possible D gene TRBD1, 6 bases. CDR3 size: 20 residues. Germline V CDR1 and CDR2: MDHEN, SYDVKM. Trimming cost V 5 bases and J 0 bases, with 23 bases left between them.

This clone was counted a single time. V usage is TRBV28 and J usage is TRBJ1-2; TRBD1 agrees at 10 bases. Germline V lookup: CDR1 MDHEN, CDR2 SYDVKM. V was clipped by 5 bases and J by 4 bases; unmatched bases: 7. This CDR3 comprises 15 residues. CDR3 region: CASSNSDRGFYGYTF. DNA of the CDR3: TGTGCCAGCAGTAACTCGGACAGGGGGTTCTATGGCTACACCTTC.

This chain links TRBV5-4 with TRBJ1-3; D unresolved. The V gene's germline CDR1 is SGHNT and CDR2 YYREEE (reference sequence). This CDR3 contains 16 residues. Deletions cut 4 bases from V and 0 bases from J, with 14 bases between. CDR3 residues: CASSRGPRDSGNTIYF. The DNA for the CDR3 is TGTGCCAGCAGCCGGGGTCCGAGGGACTCTGGAAACACCATATATTTT.

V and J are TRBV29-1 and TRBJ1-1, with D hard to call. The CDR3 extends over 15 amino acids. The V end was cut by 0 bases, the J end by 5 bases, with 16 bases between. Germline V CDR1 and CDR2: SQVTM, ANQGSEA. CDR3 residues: CSVEELSGKRTEAFF. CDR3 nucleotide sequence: TGCAGCGTTGAAGAGTTGTCGGGGAAACGGACTGAAGCTTTCTTT. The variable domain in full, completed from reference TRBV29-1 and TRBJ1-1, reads SAVISQKPSRDICQRGTSLTIQCQVDSQVTMMFWYRQQPGQSLTLIATANQGSEATYESGFVIDKFPISRPNLTFSTLTVSNMSPEDSSIYLCSVEELSGKRTEAFFGQGTRLTVV.